This T cell receptor (beta chain) originates from a study of blood T cell repertoires in COVID-19. On the study more broadly: Both acute and convalescent COVID-19 samples were obtained from the United States, Italy and Spain. PBMCs, B-cell-depleted T cells, or T cells were the source of the cDNA or gDNA that made up the material.

Study processing details: Counts of nucleated cells, estimated from reference gene primer amplification, were obtained. Clones were sequenced by immunoSEQ multiplex PCR, and TCRdb holds only the in-frame ones, with some missing. V and J calls and clone size are those listed in that table; D and trimming were worked out from the DNA. The table includes some 220,000 clones, 82% detected once. From germline, CDR1 is SGDLS and CDR2 YYNGEE. The CDR3 contains 14 residues. Trimming removed 0 bases from V and 3 bases from J, with 8 bases in between. One Seattle source followed patients from active infection through their disease course.

What was sequenced was peripheral blood. The chain joins TRBV9 to TRBJ2-3, with D tentatively TRBD1 (6 bases). This receptor was obtained from a woman between 65 and 79 years old with COVID-19, enrolled during active disease. The CDR3 loop is CASSVDRVTDTQYF. The CDR3 DNA reads TGTGCCAGCAGCGTAGACAGGGTGACAGATACGCAGTATTTT.